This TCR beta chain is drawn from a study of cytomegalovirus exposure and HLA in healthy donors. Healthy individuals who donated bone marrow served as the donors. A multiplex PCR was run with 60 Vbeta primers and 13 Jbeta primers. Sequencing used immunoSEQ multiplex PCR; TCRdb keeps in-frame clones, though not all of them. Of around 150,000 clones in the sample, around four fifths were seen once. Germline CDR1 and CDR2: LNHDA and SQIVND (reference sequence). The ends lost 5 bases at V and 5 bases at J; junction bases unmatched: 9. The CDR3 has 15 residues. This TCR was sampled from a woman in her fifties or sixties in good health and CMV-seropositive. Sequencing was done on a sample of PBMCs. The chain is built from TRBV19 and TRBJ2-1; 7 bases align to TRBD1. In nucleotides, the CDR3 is TGTGCCAGTAGTCCGACCGGGACAGCTAACAATGAGCAGTTCTTC. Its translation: CASSPTGTANNEQFF.